This T cell receptor (beta chain) was sequenced in a study of blood T cell repertoires in COVID-19. Looking at the study overall: In each case, the material was cDNA or gDNA derived from T cells, B-cell-depleted T cells, or PBMCs.

Germline V gene lookup returns CDR1 KGHSH and CDR2 LQKENI. The CDR3 totals 12 residues. Trimming left V 3 bases short and J 7 bases short, with 10 bases between. Clones were sequenced by immunoSEQ multiplex PCR, and TCRdb holds only the in-frame ones, with some missing. This table has 20,000 to 25,000 clones, 81% appearing once. Sequencing was performed on peripheral blood. The TCR comes from a man between 65 and 80 years old with acute or convalescent COVID-19. This chain uses TRBV18 with TRBJ2-7, with D possibly being TRBD2 (5 bases). The CDR3 spells CASSPRVEEQYF. In nucleotides, the CDR3 is TGTGCCAGCTCACCGCGGGTGGAGGAGCAGTACTTC.